This T cell receptor (beta chain) was found in a study of T-cell reconstitution after alpha-beta-depleted transplantation in children. Per the germline V gene, CDR1 is LGHNA and CDR2 is YSLEER. There are 15 residues in the CDR3. Trimming took 3 bases from V and 6 from J; bases not matched to a gene: 8. Unique molecular identifiers featured in how the TCRbeta library was prepared. TCRdb reprocessed the PCR reads via MiXCR and lists one record per CDR3 protein. Of about 610,000 distinct CDR3 sequences detected, more than 9% appear once; the ten largest clones hold about 4%. Sequenced here: PBMCs from the stem cell graft donor, sampled from the stem cell graft. The receptor comes from a human donor who donated a stem cell graft to a child with acute myeloid leukemia. The V and J genes are TRBV4-3 and TRBJ2-4, with 7 bases fitting TRBD2. CDR3 in DNA: TGCGCCAGCAGCCAGGTGGGAGGGACCTTAAACATTCAGTACTTC. Its translation is CASSQVGGTLNIQYF.